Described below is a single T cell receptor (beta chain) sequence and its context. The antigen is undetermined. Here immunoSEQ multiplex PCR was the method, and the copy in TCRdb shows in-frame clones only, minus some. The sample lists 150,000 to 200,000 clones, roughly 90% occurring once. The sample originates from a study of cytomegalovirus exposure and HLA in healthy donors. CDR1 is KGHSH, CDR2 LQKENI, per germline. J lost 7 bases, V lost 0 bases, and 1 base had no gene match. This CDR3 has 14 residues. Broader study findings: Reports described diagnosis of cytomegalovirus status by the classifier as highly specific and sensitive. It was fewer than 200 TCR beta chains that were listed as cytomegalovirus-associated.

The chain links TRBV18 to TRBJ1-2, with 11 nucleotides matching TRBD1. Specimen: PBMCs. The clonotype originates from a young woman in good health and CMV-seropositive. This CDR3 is CASSPPGTGGGYTF. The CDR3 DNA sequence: TGTGCCAGCTCACCACCCGGGACAGGGGGTGGCTACACCTTC.